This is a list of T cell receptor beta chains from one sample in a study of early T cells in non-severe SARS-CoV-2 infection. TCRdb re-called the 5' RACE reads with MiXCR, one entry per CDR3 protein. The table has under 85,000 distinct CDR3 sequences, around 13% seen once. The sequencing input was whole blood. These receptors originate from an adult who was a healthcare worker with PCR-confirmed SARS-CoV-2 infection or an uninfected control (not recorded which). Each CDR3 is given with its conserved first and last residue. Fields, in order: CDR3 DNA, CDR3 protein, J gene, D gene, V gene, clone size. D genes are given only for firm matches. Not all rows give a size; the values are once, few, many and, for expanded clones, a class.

CDR3nt: TGTGCCAGTAGTCCGGGACTAGCGGGGGGACTACAACAAGAGACCCAGTACTTC
CDR3aa: CASSPGLAGGLQQETQYF
j_gene: TRBJ2-5
d_gene: TRBD2
v_gene: TRBV19
abundance: NA

CDR3nt: TGTGCCAGCAGCCGCGGGGGTAGCGGGAGGAGCTCCTACAATGAGCAGTTCTTC
CDR3aa: CASSRGGSGRSSYNEQFF
j_gene: TRBJ2-1
d_gene: TRBD2
v_gene: TRBV7-2
abundance: few

CDR3nt: TGTGCCAGCTCACCAGGGGGCCAAGAGACCCAGTACTTC
CDR3aa: CASSPGGQETQYF
j_gene: TRBJ2-5
d_gene: NA
v_gene: TRBV18
abundance: many

CDR3nt: TGTGCCAGCAGCCCTAGGGCGATATTTTCCGGGGAGCTGTTTTTT
CDR3aa: CASSPRAIFSGELFF
j_gene: TRBJ2-2
d_gene: NA
v_gene: TRBV3-1
abundance: many

CDR3nt: TGTGCCAGCAGCAACTGGAAGACAGGGGGAGACACTGAAGCTTTCTTT
CDR3aa: CASSNWKTGGDTEAFF
j_gene: TRBJ1-1
d_gene: NA
v_gene: TRBV21-1
abundance: NA

CDR3nt: TGTGCCAGCAGCTTACGTGGGCATGGACTAGCGGATGAGGAGCAGTACTTC
CDR3aa: CASSLRGHGLADEEQYF
j_gene: TRBJ2-7
d_gene: TRBD2
v_gene: TRBV11-1
abundance: few

CDR3nt: TGTGCCAGCAGCGTAGTTCCCTCTGGGTCACCCCTCCACTTT
CDR3aa: CASSVVPSGSPLHF
j_gene: TRBJ1-6
d_gene: NA
v_gene: TRBV9
abundance: once

CDR3nt: TGCGCCAGCAGCCAAGAACATTGGCTAGCAGCCTACAATGAGCAGTTCTTC
CDR3aa: CASSQEHWLAAYNEQFF
j_gene: TRBJ2-1
d_gene: NA
v_gene: TRBV4-3
abundance: many

CDR3nt: TGTGCCAGCACCTCGGGGATTAGCTCCTACAATGAGCAGTTCTTC
CDR3aa: CASTSGISSYNEQFF
j_gene: TRBJ2-1
d_gene: NA
v_gene: TRBV11-2
abundance: many

CDR3nt: TGCAGCGTTGAAGATCCCAAGGGGGCCTACTACGAGCAGTACTTC
CDR3aa: CSVEDPKGAYYEQYF
j_gene: TRBJ2-7
d_gene: TRBD1
v_gene: TRBV29-1
abundance: many

CDR3nt: TGCGCCAGCAGCTTGGACGGCGGTACCTCCTACAATGAGCAGTTCTTC
CDR3aa: CASSLDGGTSYNEQFF
j_gene: TRBJ2-1
d_gene: NA
v_gene: TRBV5-1
abundance: few

CDR3nt: TGCGCCAGCACCGCTGGACAGCTCGGCGAGCAGTACTTC
CDR3aa: CASTAGQLGEQYF
j_gene: TRBJ2-7
d_gene: NA
v_gene: TRBV10-2
abundance: few

CDR3nt: TGTGCCAGCAGCGTACAGGGATGGGAGACCCAGTACTTC
CDR3aa: CASSVQGWETQYF
j_gene: TRBJ2-5
d_gene: NA
v_gene: TRBV11-2
abundance: many

CDR3nt: TGTGCCAGCAGCTTGGGAGGACTAGGCTACGAGCAGTACTTC
CDR3aa: CASSLGGLGYEQYF
j_gene: TRBJ2-7
d_gene: TRBD2
v_gene: TRBV5-5
abundance: many

CDR3nt: TGTGCCAGCAGCGTAGGGAGCGGGGGTTTCCCAGATACGCAGTATTTT
CDR3aa: CASSVGSGGFPDTQYF
j_gene: TRBJ2-3
d_gene: TRBD2
v_gene: TRBV9
abundance: NA

CDR3nt: TGTGCCAGCATCACGGGCGCGGAGGCTGGGGAGCAGTACTTC
CDR3aa: CASITGAEAGEQYF
j_gene: TRBJ2-7
d_gene: NA
v_gene: TRBV7-2
abundance: NA

CDR3nt: TGTGCCAGCAGCCCGGTTGGGGGGCCCACTGAAGCTTTCTTT
CDR3aa: CASSPVGGPTEAFF
j_gene: TRBJ1-1
d_gene: NA
v_gene: TRBV5-6
abundance: many

CDR3nt: TGTGCCAGCAGCTTATATGGCGGAGATGAGCAGTTCTTC
CDR3aa: CASSLYGGDEQFF
j_gene: TRBJ2-1
d_gene: NA
v_gene: TRBV11-2
abundance: NA

CDR3nt: TGTGCCAGCAGTTACCGCTCTGGGGCCAACGTCCTGACTTTC
CDR3aa: CASSYRSGANVLTF
j_gene: TRBJ2-6
d_gene: NA
v_gene: TRBV28
abundance: many

CDR3nt: TGTGCCAGCAGCTTCCCTCCGTCATGGAGCAATGAAAAACTGTTTTTT
CDR3aa: CASSFPPSWSNEKLFF
j_gene: TRBJ1-4
d_gene: NA
v_gene: TRBV7-9
abundance: NA

CDR3nt: TGTGCCAGCAGCCCGCTAGGCAATGAGCAGTTCTTC
CDR3aa: CASSPLGNEQFF
j_gene: TRBJ2-1
d_gene: NA
v_gene: TRBV7-2
abundance: many

CDR3nt: TGCAGTGCTAGTCGGTCCTACAATGAGCAGTTCTTC
CDR3aa: CSASRSYNEQFF
j_gene: TRBJ2-1
d_gene: NA
v_gene: TRBV20-1
abundance: many

CDR3nt: TGTGCCAGCAGCTCCCCCACTAGCGGGGGCGCAGATACGCAGTATTTT
CDR3aa: CASSSPTSGGADTQYF
j_gene: TRBJ2-3
d_gene: TRBD2
v_gene: TRBV2
abundance: NA

CDR3nt: TGTGCCAGCAGCCAGGCCAATCACCGTTCGGAGACCCAGTACTTC
CDR3aa: CASSQANHRSETQYF
j_gene: TRBJ2-5
d_gene: NA
v_gene: TRBV5-4
abundance: few

CDR3nt: TGTGCCAGCAGTCTCATTAGCGGGGGTGACTACAATGAGCAGTTCTTC
CDR3aa: CASSLISGGDYNEQFF
j_gene: TRBJ2-1
d_gene: TRBD2
v_gene: TRBV6-1
abundance: NA

CDR3nt: TGTGCCAGCAGTTACCGGGCCTACACTGAAGCTTTCTTT
CDR3aa: CASSYRAYTEAFF
j_gene: TRBJ1-1
d_gene: NA
v_gene: TRBV6-2/TRBV6-3
abundance: NA

CDR3nt: TGTGCCAGCTCACCACAAGGGACAGACGGGGAGCTGTTTTTT
CDR3aa: CASSPQGTDGELFF
j_gene: TRBJ2-2
d_gene: TRBD1
v_gene: TRBV18
abundance: NA

CDR3nt: TGTGCCAGCACAAAAGGCCTAGCGGGGAGGTATGAGCAGTTCTTC
CDR3aa: CASTKGLAGRYEQFF
j_gene: TRBJ2-1
d_gene: TRBD2
v_gene: TRBV6-2/TRBV6-3
abundance: many

CDR3nt: TGTGCCAGCAGCTACCGGTACACCTTC
CDR3aa: CASSYRYTF
j_gene: TRBJ1-2
d_gene: NA
v_gene: TRBV9
abundance: few

CDR3nt: TGTGCCAGCAGCGATCTCTCCAGGGGGAGGGCAAACATTCAGTACTTC
CDR3aa: CASSDLSRGRANIQYF
j_gene: TRBJ2-4
d_gene: NA
v_gene: TRBV3-1
abundance: few

CDR3nt: TGCGCCAGCAGCCAACCTAGCGGGAGTTCCTCCTACGAGCAGTACTTC
CDR3aa: CASSQPSGSSSYEQYF
j_gene: TRBJ2-7
d_gene: TRBD2
v_gene: TRBV4-1
abundance: many

CDR3nt: TGTGCCAGCAGTTACGGAGGGACCTACGAGCAGTACTTC
CDR3aa: CASSYGGTYEQYF
j_gene: TRBJ2-7
d_gene: NA
v_gene: TRBV6-7
abundance: many

CDR3nt: TGTGCCAGCAGCTTGGTAGTATCGGGGAACACTGAAGCTTTCTTT
CDR3aa: CASSLVVSGNTEAFF
j_gene: TRBJ1-1
d_gene: NA
v_gene: TRBV5-4
abundance: NA

CDR3nt: TGCAGCGCGGCCGGGACTTCTTATGAGCAGTTCTTC
CDR3aa: CSAAGTSYEQFF
j_gene: TRBJ2-1
d_gene: NA
v_gene: TRBV29-1
abundance: many

CDR3nt: TGTGCCAGCACAGGAGTGGCTGAAGCTTTCTTT
CDR3aa: CASTGVAEAFF
j_gene: TRBJ1-1
d_gene: NA
v_gene: TRBV2
abundance: NA

CDR3nt: TGTGCCAGCAGTTACTTGGGGGCGGACTACGAGCAGTACTTC
CDR3aa: CASSYLGADYEQYF
j_gene: TRBJ2-7
d_gene: NA
v_gene: TRBV6-5
abundance: NA

CDR3nt: TGTGCCAGAAGCGGGCTGGACGGAAGAGATAATTCACCCCTCCACTTT
CDR3aa: CARSGLDGRDNSPLHF
j_gene: TRBJ1-6
d_gene: NA
v_gene: TRBV12-3/TRBV12-4
abundance: NA

CDR3nt: TGTGCCAGCAGTTACTCACCCGTTACCGCCACTAGCGAAAGCACAGATACGCAGTATTTT
CDR3aa: CASSYSPVTATSESTDTQYF
j_gene: TRBJ2-3
d_gene: TRBD2
v_gene: TRBV6-2/TRBV6-3
abundance: many

CDR3nt: TGTGCCAGCAGCCCGGCCGGGACCCTTTACGAGCAGTACTTC
CDR3aa: CASSPAGTLYEQYF
j_gene: TRBJ2-7
d_gene: NA
v_gene: TRBV7-9
abundance: NA

CDR3nt: TGTGCCAGCAGCTTAGTCCTAGCGCGGAACGAGCAGTACTTC
CDR3aa: CASSLVLARNEQYF
j_gene: TRBJ2-7
d_gene: NA
v_gene: TRBV7-8
abundance: few

CDR3nt: TGTGCCAGCAGTGAATGGGACGGGGGGGCAGATACGCAGTATTTT
CDR3aa: CASSEWDGGADTQYF
j_gene: TRBJ2-3
d_gene: TRBD2
v_gene: TRBV6-1
abundance: many

CDR3nt: TGTGCCAGCAGCCGCTGGACAGATGAAGCTTTCTTT
CDR3aa: CASSRWTDEAFF
j_gene: TRBJ1-1
d_gene: NA
v_gene: TRBV11-2
abundance: many

CDR3nt: TGCAGCGTTGGGACAACCTACGAGCAGTACTTC
CDR3aa: CSVGTTYEQYF
j_gene: TRBJ2-7
d_gene: NA
v_gene: TRBV29-1
abundance: few

CDR3nt: TGTGCCAGCAGCTTAGTGCGGCTAGCGGGAAGCGAAGATACGCAGTATTTT
CDR3aa: CASSLVRLAGSEDTQYF
j_gene: TRBJ2-3
d_gene: TRBD2
v_gene: TRBV7-8
abundance: many